This T cell receptor (beta chain) is from a study of T-cell memory formation after mild COVID-19. TCRdb re-called the 5' RACE reads through MiXCR, storing one row per CDR3 protein. This table has some 210,000 distinct CDR3 sequences, 27% appearing once. General observations from the study: There was a balanced CD4/CD8 profile in clones contracting day 15 to 85, and later expanders leaned CD4+.

There are 15 residues in the CDR3. CDR1 is SGHRS and CDR2 is YFSETQ in the germline V gene. V was cut by 3 bases and J by 0 bases, with 9 bases left in between. Comment on this clonotype: Its antigen is undetermined.

The receptor's source is an adult woman who had mild COVID-19 (a few samples of this study predate the infection). Cell type and time point are not known. The gene calls are TRBV5-1 and TRBJ2-2; D tentatively reads TRBD1 or TRBD2 (5 bases each). The specimen was PBMCs or a T cell subset sorted from them (not recorded which). The CDR3 loop is CASSSEGPNTGELFF. The CDR3 coding sequence is TGCGCCAGCAGCTCAGAGGGACCGAACACCGGGGAGCTGTTTTTT.